This is a list of T cell receptor beta chains from one sample in a study of CD8 T cells in ankylosing spondylitis. TCRdb independently ran MiXCR on the 5' RACE reads; one entry per CDR3 protein. Of a few hundred thousand distinct CDR3 sequences listed, more than 5.5% are singletons. Sequencing used blood, either unsorted or a sorted T cell fraction (not recorded which). The receptor set was obtained from a male donor with ankylosing spondylitis. Both conserved end residues are part of each CDR3. D genes are given only for firm matches. Clone size, where shown, is once, few, many, or a class for clones that have expanded.

few	TRBD2	TRBJ2-3	TRBV15	CATSCGEGLAVCTDTQYF	TGTGCCACCAGCTGCGGTGAGGGACTAGCAGTGTGCACAGATACGCAGTATTTT
.	TRBD2	TRBJ2-3	TRBV20-1	CSARVTSGRDTQYF	TGCAGTGCTAGAGTGACTAGCGGGAGGGATACGCAGTATTTT
many	.	TRBJ2-1	TRBV29-1	CSVVGPEREQFF	TGCAGCGTGGTCGGACCGGAGAGAGAGCAGTTCTTC
many	.	TRBJ2-1	TRBV4-3	CASSPGRGVNNYNEQFF	TGCGCCAGCAGCCCTGGACGAGGGGTTAATAACTACAATGAGCAGTTCTTC
many	TRBD1	TRBJ1-2	TRBV25-1	CASTQSGTGDGYTF	TGTGCCAGCACCCAAAGCGGGACAGGGGACGGCTACACCTTC
many	TRBD2	TRBJ2-1	TRBV7-8	CASSTDLAGSLHEQFF	TGTGCCAGCAGCACCGATCTAGCGGGATCTCTCCATGAGCAGTTCTTC
many	.	TRBJ2-1	TRBV2	CARTLGRSYNEQFF	TGTGCCAGAACACTCGGCAGATCCTACAATGAGCAGTTCTTC
.	.	TRBJ2-3	TRBV4-2	CASSEGLGDTQYF	TGTGCCAGCAGCGAGGGATTGGGGGATACGCAGTATTTT
many	TRBD2	TRBJ2-7	TRBV27	CASSLDSGSIYEQYF	TGTGCCAGCAGTTTGGATAGCGGGAGTATCTACGAGCAGTACTTC
many	.	TRBJ1-5	TRBV6-2/TRBV6-3	CASSYVSGRQPQHF	TGTGCCAGCAGTTATGTTTCTGGTAGGCAGCCCCAGCATTTT
few	.	TRBJ1-2	TRBV11-3	CASGNRTVGDYGYTF	TGTGCCAGTGGGAACCGGACCGTAGGTGACTATGGCTACACCTTC
many	.	TRBJ2-7	TRBV3-1	CASSQDPEAYEQYF	TGTGCCAGCAGCCAAGACCCGGAAGCCTACGAGCAGTACTTC
many	.	TRBJ2-7	TRBV20-1	CSAREGSGYEQYF	TGCAGTGCTAGAGAGGGGAGTGGATACGAGCAGTACTTC
few	.	TRBJ1-2	TRBV7-8	CASSPGAGDYGYTF	TGTGCCAGCAGCCCCGGGGCCGGAGACTATGGCTACACCTTC
.	.	TRBJ2-5	TRBV20-1	CSATTKGGVVAVETQYF	TGCAGTGCTACAACAAAGGGCGGGGTGGTCGCGGTAGAGACCCAGTACTTC
many	.	TRBJ1-1	TRBV29-1	CSVQLGGGFTEAFF	TGCAGCGTTCAACTCGGAGGGGGATTCACTGAAGCTTTCTTT
many	TRBD1	TRBJ1-1	TRBV12-3/TRBV12-4	CASSAGGLNTEAFF	TGTGCCAGCAGTGCAGGGGGCCTAAACACTGAAGCTTTCTTT
.	.	TRBJ2-5	TRBV7-8	CASSPRGNQETQYF	TGTGCCAGCAGCCCCCGTGGGAACCAAGAGACCCAGTACTTC
many	.	TRBJ2-2	TRBV6-1	CASEIKGRPGELFF	TGTGCCAGCGAAATAAAGGGACGGCCCGGGGAGCTGTTTTTT
.	.	TRBJ2-7	TRBV5-1	CASKGSRDEQYF	TGCGCCAGCAAAGGAAGCAGGGACGAGCAGTACTTC
few	.	TRBJ1-2	TRBV20-1	CSARDTGRGLNYGYTF	TGCAGTGCTAGAGATACAGGGAGAGGTTTGAACTATGGCTACACCTTC
many	.	TRBJ1-1	TRBV6-1	CASSEAENTEAFF	TGTGCCAGCAGTGAAGCGGAGAACACTGAAGCTTTCTTT
many	.	TRBJ1-6	TRBV5-1	CASSLDASASSYNSPLHF	TGCGCCAGCAGCTTGGATGCGTCGGCAAGCTCCTATAATTCACCCCTCCACTTT
.	.	TRBJ1-1	TRBV7-6	CASSLGLMNTEAFF	TGTGCCAGCAGCTTGGGCCTTATGAACACTGAAGCTTTCTTT
once	TRBD1	TRBJ2-1	TRBV7-2	CASSTRDRGNEQFF	TGTGCCAGCAGCACAAGGGACAGGGGCAATGAGCAGTTCTTC
many	.	TRBJ1-2	TRBV4-3	CASSHPGIFYGYTF	TGCGCCAGCAGCCATCCCGGGATCTTTTATGGCTACACCTTC